The sequence of this T cell receptor (beta chain) was determined in a study of naive and memory T cell subsets. This clonotype was counted only a few times. Its antigen is still unknown. Two oligonucleotides, mixed equimolar, formed the beta constant-region primer covering TRBC1 and TRBC2. Four rounds of PCR amplified the ligated cDNA using nested alpha and beta constant-region primers plus SP2. TCRdb itself ran the UMI-ligation and nested PCR reads through MiXCR, one entry per CDR3 protein. The sample includes 140,000 to 150,000 distinct CDR3 sequences, about 23% of them seen just once. The CDR3 has 15 residues. From germline, CDR1 is ENHRY and CDR2 SYGVKD. V lost 2 bases, J lost 2 bases, and 4 bases stayed unmatched. Overall study results and limits: From naive to CM, EM and EMRA, diversity decreased and Gini increased. TCR counts from RNA may reflect activation-linked expression changes. Especially in CD8 cells, naive repertoires contained a few larger clonotypes, possibly CD45RA-re-expressing memory cells.

After CD4 positive bead selection, the CD4-negative fraction gave CD8 T cells. The sequence was collected from a human donor in good health. The sequencing input was naive CD4+ T cells from blood. J is TRBJ2-3 and V is TRBV10-3; 7 bases line up with TRBD2. The CDR3 DNA reads TGTGCCATCAGTGAGGCTAGCGGCAACACAGATACGCAGTATTTT. It specifies CAISEASGNTDTQYF.